The rows below give T cell receptor beta chains drawn from one sample of a study of response to subunit inactivated influenza vaccine. MiXCR, applied by TCRdb to the RT-PCR reads, yields one record per CDR3 protein. The sample records about 650,000 distinct CDR3 sequences, about 15% being singletons. Source: PBMCs from blood, taken 11 to 12 days after vaccination. Source of these receptors: a man between 45 and 60 years old who received an inactivated influenza vaccine. CDR3s include the opening cysteine and the closing phenylalanine or tryptophan. D genes are given only for firm matches. Rows may omit the clone size; those that give it use once, few, many or a size class.

j_call	d_call	v_call	clone_size	cdr3_nt	cdr3_aa
TRBJ2-1	-	TRBV6-5	-	TGTGCCAGCAGTTACTACTCAGGGCCGGGGAGGTACAATGAGCAGTTCTTC	CASSYYSGPGRYNEQFF
TRBJ2-1	TRBD1	TRBV11-3	-	TGTGCCAGCAGCCTCAGGGGACAGGGGGTTTCTAATGAGCAGTTCTTC	CASSLRGQGVSNEQFF
TRBJ2-7	TRBD1	TRBV5-6	-	TGTGCCAGCAGCTTGGTTGGGACAGAGGGCGAGCAGTACTTC	CASSLVGTEGEQYF
TRBJ2-5	TRBD2	TRBV6-2/TRBV6-3	few	TGTGCCACCGCACTAGCGGGACTCCGAGAAATCTTACAAGAGACCCAGTACTTC	CATALAGLREILQETQYF
TRBJ2-2	-	TRBV7-9	-	TGTGCCAGCAGCCCTAAGGGCGGGATTAACACCGGGGAGCTGTTTTTT	CASSPKGGINTGELFF
TRBJ2-5	-	TRBV3-1	few	TGTGCCAGCAGCCAACACCGGTCGGTCTGTGGCGCTGGATCCCCAGAGACCCAGTACTTC	CASSQHRSVCGAGSPETQYF
TRBJ2-5	TRBD2	TRBV29-1	few	TGCAGCGTTATACTAGCGGGGGGGCTGGAGACCCAGTACTTC	CSVILAGGLETQYF
TRBJ2-1	-	TRBV6-1	-	TGTGCCAGCAGCCTCGACGGGGACTCCTACAATGAGCAGTTCTTC	CASSLDGDSYNEQFF
TRBJ2-3	TRBD2	TRBV5-1	few	TGCGCCACCCGAGCCAGGACTAGCGGGAGGCCTACGCCCACAGATACGCAGTATTTT	CATRARTSGRPTPTDTQYF
TRBJ2-3	TRBD2	TRBV20-1	few	TGCAGTGCTAGCCCCCGGCTAGCGGGTAGCACAGATACGCAGTATTTT	CSASPRLAGSTDTQYF
TRBJ2-7	-	TRBV2	once	TGTGCCAGCAGTGGGACAGTCGGCCCCTACGAGCAGTACTTC	CASSGTVGPYEQYF
TRBJ2-7	TRBD1	TRBV5-5	-	TGTGCCAGCAGCAAGACAGGGGTCTACGAGCAGTACTTC	CASSKTGVYEQYF
TRBJ2-1	TRBD1	TRBV19	-	TGTGCCAGCCTCAAGACAGGGTTCGGTGAGCAGTTCTTC	CASLKTGFGEQFF
TRBJ2-1	TRBD2	TRBV6-5	once	TGTGCCAGCAGTTACTCGGGACTAGAAGGATATGAGCAGTTCTTC	CASSYSGLEGYEQFF
TRBJ2-7	TRBD2	TRBV7-2	-	TGTGCCAGCAGGTCTGGGGGGGGCTACGAGCAGTACTTC	CASRSGGGYEQYF
TRBJ2-5	-	TRBV20-1	few	TGCAGTGCTAGAGATAACCGGGGTGTGAAGACCCAGTACTTC	CSARDNRGVKTQYF
TRBJ2-7	TRBD1	TRBV7-2	-	TGTGCCAGCAGCCCCGGGGACAGGTTCTACGAGCAGTACTTC	CASSPGDRFYEQYF
TRBJ1-1	-	TRBV9	few	TGTGCCAGCAGCGTAGTATACAAAGGAAACTCAGGAGCGTGCACTGAAGCTTTCTTT	CASSVVYKGNSGACTEAFF
TRBJ2-1	TRBD2	TRBV15	few	TGTGCCACCAGCAGGCGGACTAGCGGGAGGTACAATGAGCAGTTCTTC	CATSRRTSGRYNEQFF
TRBJ2-7	TRBD2	TRBV10-3	many	TGTGCCATCACCCCCACTAGCGGGGCTTACGAGCAGTACTTC	CAITPTSGAYEQYF
TRBJ2-7	TRBD1	TRBV15	few	TGTGCCACCAGTAGCGCCACCTTAGATGGACAGGGTGAAGTTTACGAGCAGTACTTC	CATSSATLDGQGEVYEQYF
TRBJ2-5	-	TRBV18	-	TGTGCCAGCTCACCACCAAATTCGGGGAGTGGTGGAGAGACCCAGTACTTC	CASSPPNSGSGGETQYF
TRBJ2-6	-	TRBV24-1	few	TGTGCCACCAGTGATGAAGGGTCTGGGGCCAACGTCCTGACTTTC	CATSDEGSGANVLTF
TRBJ1-1	TRBD1	TRBV7-9	-	TGTGCCAGCAGCTTCCAGGGCGGACAGGGCACTGAAGCTTTCTTT	CASSFQGGQGTEAFF
TRBJ1-3	-	TRBV12-2	-	TGTGCAAGTCGATGGGTCTCCCTCTCTGGAAACACCATATATTTT	CASRWVSLSGNTIYF
TRBJ2-7	-	TRBV12-3/TRBV12-4	-	TGTGCCAGCAGCCTTACGTGGACAGCTTCCTCCTACGAGCAGTACTTC	CASSLTWTASSYEQYF
TRBJ1-4	TRBD1	TRBV5-1	few	TGCGCCAGCAGCTTGGAACCGGGACAGCCTAATGAAAAACTGTTTTTT	CASSLEPGQPNEKLFF
TRBJ2-7	-	TRBV6-1	-	TGTGCCAGCAGTACCCCCGGGGGCGCCTTGGGGCAGTACTTC	CASSTPGGALGQYF
TRBJ2-1	-	TRBV4-2	-	TGTGCCAGCAGCCAAGAGCTCTACAATTACAATGAGCAGTTCTTC	CASSQELYNYNEQFF
TRBJ2-7	TRBD2	TRBV4-2	few	TGTGCCAGCAGCCAAGATAATACCGGGAGGGGCTACGAGCAGTACTTC	CASSQDNTGRGYEQYF
TRBJ2-7	-	TRBV6-2/TRBV6-3	-	TGTGCCAGCCGGCGGGCGGCCACCTACGAGCAGTACTTC	CASRRAATYEQYF
TRBJ2-3	-	TRBV11-2	few	TGTGCCAGCAGCTTAGTTCCCGGGCATAGCACAGATACGCAGTATTTT	CASSLVPGHSTDTQYF
TRBJ1-5	-	TRBV28	-	TGTGCCAGCAGGACCATTCAGGGGAGCAATCAGCCCCAGCATTTT	CASRTIQGSNQPQHF
TRBJ2-3	-	TRBV25-1	few	TGTGCCAGCAGTGATGGGATCAGAGATACGCAGTATTTT	CASSDGIRDTQYF
TRBJ1-6	-	TRBV27	-	TGTGCCAGCAGTCCTCTTGGGGGGGAAAACTCACCCCTCCACTTT	CASSPLGGENSPLHF
TRBJ1-2	-	TRBV19	few	TGTGCCAGTAGTATCCCGGGCCAGAACTATGGCTACACCTTC	CASSIPGQNYGYTF
TRBJ2-7	-	TRBV28	-	TGTGCCAGCACCCGCAGCTACGAGCAGTACTTC	CASTRSYEQYF
TRBJ2-1	TRBD2	TRBV7-2	many	TGTGCCAGCAACCGAAGACCGGGAGGAATAAATGAGCAGTTCTTC	CASNRRPGGINEQFF
TRBJ2-1	TRBD2	TRBV18	few	TGTGCCAGCTCACCACCTAACGGGAGGGCGGATGAGCAGTTCTTC	CASSPPNGRADEQFF
TRBJ1-2	TRBD1	TRBV3-1	many	TGCGCCAGCAGCCAAGGGACAGGGGGCTATGGCTACACCTTC	CASSQGTGGYGYTF
TRBJ2-7	TRBD1	TRBV7-9	few	TGTGCCAGCAGCGGGACAGGGGATGGGAGCTACGAGCAGTACTTC	CASSGTGDGSYEQYF